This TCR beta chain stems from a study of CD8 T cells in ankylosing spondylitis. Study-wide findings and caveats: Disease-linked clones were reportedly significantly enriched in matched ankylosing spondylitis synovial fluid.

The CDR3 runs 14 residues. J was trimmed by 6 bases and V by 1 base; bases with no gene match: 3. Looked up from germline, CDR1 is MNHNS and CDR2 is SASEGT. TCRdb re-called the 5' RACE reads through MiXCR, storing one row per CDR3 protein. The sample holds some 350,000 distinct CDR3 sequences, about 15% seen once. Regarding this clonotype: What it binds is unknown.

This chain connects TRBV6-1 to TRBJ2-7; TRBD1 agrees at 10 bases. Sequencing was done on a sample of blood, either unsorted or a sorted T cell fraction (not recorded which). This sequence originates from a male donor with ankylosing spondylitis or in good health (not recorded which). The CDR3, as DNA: TGTGCCAGCAGTGAAGGGACAGGGGGAGGCGAGCAGTACTTC. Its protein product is CASSEGTGGGEQYF.